The entry below describes one T cell receptor beta chain. Germline values: CDR1 PRHDT, CDR2 FYEKMQ (reference sequence). Trimming left V 8 bases short and J 3 bases short, with 13 bases between. This CDR3 contains 13 residues. Allocation to cohorts depended on clinical history reported by the participants. Method: immunoSEQ multiplex PCR; TCRdb's copy keeps in-frame clones and lacks some. The sample lists fewer than 150,000 clones; approximately 80% were seen once. These data are taken from a study of blood T cell repertoires in COVID-19. The chain has TRBV13 and TRBJ2-5; the D gene is possibly TRBD2 (5 bases). The clonotype comes from a man aged 45-60 years in a cohort exposed to, infected with or recovered from COVID-19 (not recorded which). Material for sequencing was PBMCs or T cells enriched from blood (not recorded which). CDR3 DNA sequence: TGTGCCAGCCACCCCGGAGCGGAAGAGACCCAGTACTTC. It translates to CASHPGAEETQYF. Using reference TRBV13 and TRBJ2-5 for the parts outside the CDR3, the full variable domain is AAGVIQSPRHLIKEKRETATLKCYPIPRHDTVYWYQQGPGQDPQFLISFYEKMQSDKGSIPDRFSAQQFSDYHSELNMSSLELGDSALYFCASHPGAEETQYFGPGTRLLVL.